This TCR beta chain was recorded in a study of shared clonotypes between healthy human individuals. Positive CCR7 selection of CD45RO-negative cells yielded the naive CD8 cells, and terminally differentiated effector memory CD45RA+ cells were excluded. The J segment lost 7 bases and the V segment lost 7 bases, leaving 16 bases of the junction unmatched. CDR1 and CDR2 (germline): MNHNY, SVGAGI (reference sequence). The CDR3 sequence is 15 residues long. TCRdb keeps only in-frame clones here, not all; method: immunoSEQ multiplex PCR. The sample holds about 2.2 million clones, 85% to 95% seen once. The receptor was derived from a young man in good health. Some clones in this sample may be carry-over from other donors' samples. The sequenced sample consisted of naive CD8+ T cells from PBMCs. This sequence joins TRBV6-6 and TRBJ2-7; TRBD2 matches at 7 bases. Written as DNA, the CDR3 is TGTGCCAGCATCGGGCCGGGCAGCGGGGCCTCTGAGCAGTACTTC. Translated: CASIGPGSGASEQYF.